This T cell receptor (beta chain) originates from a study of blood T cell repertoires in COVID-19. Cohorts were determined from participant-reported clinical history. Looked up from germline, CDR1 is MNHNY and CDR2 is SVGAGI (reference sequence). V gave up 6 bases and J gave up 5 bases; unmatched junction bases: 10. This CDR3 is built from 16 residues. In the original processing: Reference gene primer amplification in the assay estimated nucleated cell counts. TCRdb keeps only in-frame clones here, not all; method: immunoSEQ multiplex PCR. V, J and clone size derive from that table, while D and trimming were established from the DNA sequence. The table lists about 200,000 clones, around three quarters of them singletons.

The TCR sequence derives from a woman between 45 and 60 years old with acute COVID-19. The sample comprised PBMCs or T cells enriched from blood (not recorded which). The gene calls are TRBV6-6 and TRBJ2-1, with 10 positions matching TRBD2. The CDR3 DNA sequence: TGTGCCAGCAGCTCGGTAGCGGGGGGACCTGACAATGAGCAGTTCTTC. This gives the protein CASSSVAGGPDNEQFF.